The 20 T cell receptor beta chains reported below all come from one sample, sequenced in a study of spatial heterogeneity in lung cancer. Time point indicated: blood at routine non-recurrence follow-up after resection. TCRdb used MiXCR to reprocess the 5' RACE reads, holding one entry per CDR3 protein. The table includes over 70,000 distinct CDR3 sequences, nearly 9% detected once. Here the sequenced sample was PBMCs, taken at follow-up. The receptors were gathered from a female donor with early-stage non-small cell lung cancer.

This clonotype was observed many times. The chain has TRBV14 and TRBJ1-4, with 7 bases identical to TRBD1. This CDR3 has 14 amino acids. The V gene's germline CDR1 is SGHDN and CDR2 FVKESK. The V segment lost 4 bases and the J segment 8 bases; nucleotides outside the gene matches: 7. This chain's CDR3 is CASSLRTGSEKLFF. The DNA for the CDR3 is TGTGCCAGCAGCCTGCGGACAGGAAGCGAAAAACTGTTTTTT.

This clonotype has more than one count but fewer than ten. This rearrangement joins TRBV15 to TRBJ1-6, with D possibly TRBD1 on 5 matching bases. V was pared by 5 bases and J by 4 bases, with 12 bases between. The CDR3 is made up of 15 amino acids. The V gene's germline CDR1 is LNHNV and CDR2 YYDKDF (reference sequence). This CDR3 reads CATSGRDSYNSPLHF. The CDR3 nucleotides are TGTGCCACCAGCGGCCGGGACTCTTATAATTCACCCCTCCACTTT.

A few counts support this clonotype. This rearrangement joins TRBV28 to TRBJ1-5, with TRBD1 identical over 9 bases. V lost 2 bases to trimming and J lost 5 bases; unmatched junction nucleotides: 1. This CDR3 is built from 14 residues. Germline assignment: CDR1 MDHEN and CDR2 SYDVKM. The CDR3 is CASSLHRGHQPQHF. CDR3 sequence (DNA): TGTGCCAGCAGTTTACACAGGGGGCATCAGCCCCAGCATTTT.

In this sample, this clonotype is medium-sized. The CDR3 is CASWTGIHQPQHF. CDR3 nucleotides: TGTGCCAGCTGGACAGGGATACATCAGCCCCAGCATTTT. The genes are TRBV2 and TRBJ1-5; 8 bases map to TRBD1. Germline loops: CDR1 SNHLY, CDR2 FYNNEI. J lost 5 bases, V lost 8 bases, and 5 bases had no gene match. This CDR3 contains 13 residues.

This clonotype was recorded at least ten times. This rearrangement joins TRBV7-6 to TRBJ1-1; D gene uncertain. Germline V gene sequence: CDR1 SGHVS, CDR2 FNYEAQ. The CDR3 loop spans 16 amino acids. Trimming removed 1 base from V and 5 bases from J, with 17 bases in between. The CDR3 protein is CASSLVQYGEMTEAFF. CDR3 in DNA: TGTGCCAGCAGCTTAGTTCAGTATGGGGAGATGACTGAAGCTTTCTTT.

Many counts were recorded for this clonotype. The CDR3 DNA is TGTGCCTGGAGAATAAGCTCCTACAATGAGCAGTTCTTC. Translating gives CAWRISSYNEQFF. V is TRBV30 and J is TRBJ2-1; no clear D. This CDR3 has 13 residues. With 3 bases removed from V and 0 bases from J, the gap between germline ends came to 6 bases. The germline V gene encodes CDR1 GTSNPN and CDR2 SVGIG (reference sequence).

This clonotype occurred many times. The chain uses TRBV6-1 and TRBJ2-1, with a tentative D call TRBD1 (5 bases). Germline CDR1 MNHNS, CDR2 SASEGT. This CDR3 region has 16 residues. V lost 2 bases and J 0 bases, leaving 11 bases between the germline ends. The CDR3 DNA sequence: TGTGCCAGCAGTGAACCAGGGTCGAGCTCCTACAATGAGCAGTTCTTC. It yields the protein CASSEPGSSSYNEQFF.

In this sample, this clonotype turned up many times. This chain uses TRBV7-9 with TRBJ2-7; possibly TRBD2 for D (6 bases). Germline lookup yields CDR1 SEHNR and CDR2 FQNEAQ (reference sequence). This CDR3 contains 16 residues. The germline V and J ends were trimmed by 4 bases and 3 bases, with 19 bases remaining between them. The CDR3, as DNA: TGTGCCAGCAGCTCTATCTCCGGGACTGTCTTCTACGAGCAGTACTTC. This sequence encodes CASSSISGTVFYEQYF. Combining the CDR3 with reference TRBV7-9 and TRBJ2-7 gives the whole variable domain DTGVSQNPRHKITKRGQNVTFRCDPISEHNRLYWYRQTLGQGPEFLTYFQNEAQLEKSRLLSDRFSAERPKGSFSTLEIQRTEQGDSAMYLCASSSISGTVFYEQYFGPGTRLTVT.

This clonotype was observed many times. The gene calls are TRBV5-1 and TRBJ2-1, with D possibly TRBD2 on 6 matching bases. Germline V gives CDR1 SGHRS, CDR2 YFSETQ. This CDR3 region has 15 residues. The V end was cut by 0 bases, the J end by 4 bases, with 11 bases between. This CDR3 is CASSLGASEYNEQFF. CDR3 in DNA: TGCGCCAGCAGCTTGGGGGCTAGCGAGTACAATGAGCAGTTCTTC.

As to this clonotype: A read error is possible here, since a much larger clone lies one base away. The V gene is TRBV6-5, the J gene TRBJ2-3; D not resolved. CDR3 size: 13 residues. Germline V lookup: CDR1 MNHEY, CDR2 SVGAGI. The chain's CDR3 is CASSYYVTDTQCF. The CDR3 region has the DNA TGTGCCAGCAGTTACTACGTCACAGATACGCAGTGTTTT.

This clonotype was detected only a few times. The chain couples TRBV27 to TRBJ1-1; tentative D call: TRBD1 (5 bases). Germline CDR1 MNHEY, CDR2 SMNVEV (reference sequence). This CDR3 has 11 residues. Trimming cost V 8 bases and J 8 bases, with 12 bases left between them. The DNA of the CDR3 is TGTGCCAGCGTTCGGGGGGAGGAAGCTTTCTTT. It yields the protein CASVRGEEAFF.

This clonotype was counted ten times or more. The V call is TRBV7-3, the J call TRBJ1-4; 9 bases fit TRBD1. The CDR3 runs to 14 residues. The J segment lost 6 bases and the V segment lost 5 bases, leaving 4 bases of the junction unmatched. CDR1 is SGHTA, CDR2 FQGTGA, per germline. CDR3 sequence reads: CASSPTGGDEKLFF. The DNA for the CDR3 is TGTGCCAGCAGCCCTACAGGGGGCGATGAAAAACTGTTTTTT. The whole variable domain, remainder taken from reference TRBV7-3 and TRBJ1-4, is GAGVSQTPSNKVTEKGKYVELRCDPISGHTALYWYRQSLGQGPEFLIYFQGTGAADDSGLPNDRFFAVRPEGSVSTLKIQRTERGDSAVYLCASSPTGGDEKLFFGSGTQLSVL.

Many counts were recorded for this clonotype. The CDR3 region is CASRRTGGAGTNEAFF. CDR3 nucleotide sequence: TGTGCCAGCAGACGTACAGGGGGCGCAGGGACTAATGAAGCTTTCTTT. The chain links TRBV2 to TRBJ1-1; 9 bases map to TRBD1. Germline trimming cut 6 bases from V and 7 bases from J; bases unmatched to any gene: 15. CDR3 size: 16 residues. Germline assignment: CDR1 SNHLY and CDR2 FYNNEI.

This clonotype was counted ten times or more. CDR3 nucleotide sequence: TGCAGTGTCGGCGGCCTTAATCAGCCCCAGCATTTT. Amino acid sequence: CSVGGLNQPQHF. This chain uses TRBV20-1 with TRBJ1-5; D ambiguous. This CDR3 contains 12 residues. Trimming cost V 7 bases and J 4 bases, with 11 bases left between them. The germline gives CDR1 DFQATT, CDR2 SNEGSKA (reference sequence).

This clonotype was seen repeatedly, ten times or more. The chain's CDR3 is CASSRGTEYQETQYF. Here the CDR3 DNA reads TGCGCCAGCAGCAGGGGGACAGAGTACCAAGAGACCCAGTACTTC. This chain connects TRBV5-1 to TRBJ2-5; 7 bases are a match to TRBD1. The CDR3 is 15 residues long. Losses at the gene ends were 4 bases for V and 0 bases for J; bases not matched to a gene: 6. In germline, CDR1 is SGHRS, CDR2 YFSETQ.

Only a few counts were recorded for this clonotype. The chain recombines TRBV12-3 or TRBV12-4 with TRBJ2-2, with D unclear. The ends were cut back, 0 bases at V and 4 bases at J, with 9 bases in the middle. This CDR3 spans 15 amino acids. The CDR3 loop is CASSLAGEFTGELFF. DNA of the CDR3: TGTGCCAGCAGTTTAGCGGGCGAATTCACCGGGGAGCTGTTTTTT.

This clonotype turned up a few times. The rearrangement joins TRBV10-3 to TRBJ2-5; 12 positions agree with TRBD2. With V trimmed by 9 bases and J by 2 bases, 7 bases remained unmatched. CDR3 length equals 15 residues. Germline V gene sequence: CDR1 ENHRY, CDR2 SYGVKD. The CDR3 protein is CAISVGLAGQETQYF. The CDR3 DNA follows: TGTGCCATATCAGTAGGACTAGCGGGGCAAGAGACCCAGTACTTC.

The chain uses TRBV10-1 and TRBJ2-1; 7 bases align to TRBD2. The germline V gene has CDR1 WNHNN and CDR2 SYGVQD (reference sequence). There are 17 residues in the CDR3. Trimming removed 3 bases from V and 1 base from J; junction bases left unmatched: 9. CDR3 bases: TGCGCCAGCAGTGATGGTTCAGCGGGATGGTCCTACAATGAGCAGTTCTTC. Amino acids: CASSDGSAGWSYNEQFF.

This clonotype was observed many times. The rearrangement uses TRBV19 and TRBJ2-2, with a tentative D call TRBD2 (5 bases). The CDR3 consists of 13 residues. Deletions cut 6 bases from V and 5 bases from J, with 10 bases between. Germline V lookup: CDR1 LNHDA, CDR2 SQIVND (reference sequence). CDR3 sequence (DNA): TGTGCCAGTAGGGCGGGTCGGACCGGGGAGCTGTTTTTT. It codes for CASRAGRTGELFF.

This clonotype was recorded a few times. The V call is TRBV19, the J call TRBJ1-6; 7 nucleotides align to TRBD1. The germline gives CDR1 LNHDA, CDR2 SQIVND (reference sequence). V lost 5 bases and J lost 14; bases outside the gene matches: 12. CDR3 size: 14 residues. The CDR3 nucleotides are TGTGCCAGTAGTGAGGACAGGAGCATTATATCCCTCCACTTT. Translating it yields CASSEDRSIISLHF.